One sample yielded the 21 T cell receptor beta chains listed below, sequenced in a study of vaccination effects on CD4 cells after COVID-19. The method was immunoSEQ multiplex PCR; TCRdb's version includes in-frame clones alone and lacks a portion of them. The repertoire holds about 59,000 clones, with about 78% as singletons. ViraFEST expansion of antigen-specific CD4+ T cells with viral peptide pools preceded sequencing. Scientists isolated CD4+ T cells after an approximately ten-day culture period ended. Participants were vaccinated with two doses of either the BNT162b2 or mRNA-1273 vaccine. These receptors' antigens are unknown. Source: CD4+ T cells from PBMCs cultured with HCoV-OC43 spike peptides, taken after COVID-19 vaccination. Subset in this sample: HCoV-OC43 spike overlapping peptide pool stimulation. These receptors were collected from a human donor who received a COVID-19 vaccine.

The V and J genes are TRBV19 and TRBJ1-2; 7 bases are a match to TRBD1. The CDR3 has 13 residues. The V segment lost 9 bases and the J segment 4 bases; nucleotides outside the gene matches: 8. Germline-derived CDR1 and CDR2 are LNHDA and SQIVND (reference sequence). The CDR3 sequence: CASSRGLVYGYTF. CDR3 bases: TGTGCCAGCTCCAGGGGGTTGGTCTATGGCTACACCTTC.

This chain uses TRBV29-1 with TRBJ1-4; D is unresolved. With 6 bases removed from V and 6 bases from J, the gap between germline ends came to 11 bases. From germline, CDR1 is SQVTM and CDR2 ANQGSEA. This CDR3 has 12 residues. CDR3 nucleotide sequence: TGCAGCGTCTGGTCCGGGTATGAAAAACTGTTTTTT. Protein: CSVWSGYEKLFF.

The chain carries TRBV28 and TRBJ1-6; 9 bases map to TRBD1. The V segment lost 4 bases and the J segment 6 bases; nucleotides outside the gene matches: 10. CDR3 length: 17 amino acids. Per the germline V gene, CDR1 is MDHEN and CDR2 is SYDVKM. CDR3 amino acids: CASSSAGTGYSNSPLHF. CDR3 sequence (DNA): TGTGCCAGCAGTTCAGCCGGGACAGGGTACTCTAATTCACCCCTCCACTTT.

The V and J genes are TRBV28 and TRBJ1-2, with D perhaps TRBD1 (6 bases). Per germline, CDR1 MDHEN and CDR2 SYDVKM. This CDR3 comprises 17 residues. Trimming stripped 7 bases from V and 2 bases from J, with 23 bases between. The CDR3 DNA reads TGTGCCAGCACCCGAGGTGGACAGCCCTCCATAAACTATGGCTACACCTTC. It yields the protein CASTRGGQPSINYGYTF.

CDR3 in DNA: TGCGCCAGCAGCTTGGTTCCAGGCGACTACGAGCAGTACGTC. Translation gives CASSLVPGDYEQYV. The rearrangement links TRBV5-1 to TRBJ2-7; unclear D gene. The CDR3 covers 14 residues. Germline lookup yields CDR1 SGHRS and CDR2 YFSETQ. V lost 0 bases and J 3 bases, leaving 10 bases between the germline ends.

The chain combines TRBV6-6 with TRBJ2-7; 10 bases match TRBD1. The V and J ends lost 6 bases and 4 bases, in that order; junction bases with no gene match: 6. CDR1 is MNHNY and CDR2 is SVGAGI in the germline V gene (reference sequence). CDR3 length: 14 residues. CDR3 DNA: TGTGCCAGCAGGATGGGGACAGGGGTATACGAGCAGTACGTC. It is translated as CASRMGTGVYEQYV.

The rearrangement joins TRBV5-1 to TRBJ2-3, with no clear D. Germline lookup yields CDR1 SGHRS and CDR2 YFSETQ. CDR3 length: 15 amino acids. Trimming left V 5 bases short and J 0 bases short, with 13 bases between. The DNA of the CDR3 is TGCGCCAGCAGGAACCGAGCGTCTAGCACAGATACGCAGTATTTT. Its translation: CASRNRASSTDTQYF.

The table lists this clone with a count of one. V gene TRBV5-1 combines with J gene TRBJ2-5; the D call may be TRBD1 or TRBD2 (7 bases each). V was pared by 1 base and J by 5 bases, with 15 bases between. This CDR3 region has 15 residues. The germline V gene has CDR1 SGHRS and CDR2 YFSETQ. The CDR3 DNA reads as TGCGCCAGCAGCTTGAATCAGGGGGGGGAGGAGACCCAGTACTTC. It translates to CASSLNQGGEETQYF.

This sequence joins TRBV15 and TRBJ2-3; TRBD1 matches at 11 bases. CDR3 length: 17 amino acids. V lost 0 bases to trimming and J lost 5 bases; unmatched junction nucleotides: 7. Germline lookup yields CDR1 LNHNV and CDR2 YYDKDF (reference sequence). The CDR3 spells CATSREGTGGIGDTQYF. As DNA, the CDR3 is TGTGCCACCAGCAGAGAAGGGACAGGGGGTATTGGAGATACGCAGTATTTT.

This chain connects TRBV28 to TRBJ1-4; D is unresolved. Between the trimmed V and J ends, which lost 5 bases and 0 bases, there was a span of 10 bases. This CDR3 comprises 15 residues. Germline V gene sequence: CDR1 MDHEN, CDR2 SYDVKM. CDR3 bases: TGTGCCAGCAGTCCCGCGGTTGCAACTAATGAAAAACTGTTTTTT. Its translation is CASSPAVATNEKLFF.

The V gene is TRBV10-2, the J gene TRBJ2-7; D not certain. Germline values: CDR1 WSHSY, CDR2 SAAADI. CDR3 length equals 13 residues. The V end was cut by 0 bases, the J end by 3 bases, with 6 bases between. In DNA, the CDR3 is TGCGCCAGCAGTGAGTCGTCGTACTACGAGCAGTACGTC. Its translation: CASSESSYYEQYV.

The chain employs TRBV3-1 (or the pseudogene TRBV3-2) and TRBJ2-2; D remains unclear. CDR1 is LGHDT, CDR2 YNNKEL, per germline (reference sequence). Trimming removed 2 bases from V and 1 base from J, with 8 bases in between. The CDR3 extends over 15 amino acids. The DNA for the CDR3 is TGTGCCAGCAGCCAAATGACTCAGAACACCGGGGAGCTGTTTTTT. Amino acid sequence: CASSQMTQNTGELFF.

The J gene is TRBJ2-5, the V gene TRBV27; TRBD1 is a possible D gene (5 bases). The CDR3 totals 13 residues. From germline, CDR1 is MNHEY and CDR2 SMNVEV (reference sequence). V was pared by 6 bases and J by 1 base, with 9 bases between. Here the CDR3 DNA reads TGTGCCAGCAGGTATGACAGCCAAGAGACCCAGTACTTC. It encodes CASRYDSQETQYF.

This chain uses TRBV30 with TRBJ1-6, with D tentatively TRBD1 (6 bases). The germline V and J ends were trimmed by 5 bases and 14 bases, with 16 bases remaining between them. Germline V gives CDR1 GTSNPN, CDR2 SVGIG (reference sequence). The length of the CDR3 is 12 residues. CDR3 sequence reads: CAWGQQGRTLHF. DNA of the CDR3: TGTGCCTGGGGTCAACAGGGACGGACCCTCCACTTT. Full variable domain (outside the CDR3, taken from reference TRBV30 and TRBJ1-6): SQTIHQWPATLVQPVGSPLSLECTVEGTSNPNLYWYRQAAGRGLQLLFYSVGIGQISSEVPQNLSASRPQDRQFILSSKKLLLSDSGFYLCAWGQQGRTLHFGNGTRLTVT.

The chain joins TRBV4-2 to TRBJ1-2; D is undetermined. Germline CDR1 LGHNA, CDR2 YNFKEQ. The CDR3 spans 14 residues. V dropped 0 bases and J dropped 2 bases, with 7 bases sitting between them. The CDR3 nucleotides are TGTGCCAGCAGCCAAGACGGTCGGAACTATGGCTACACCTTC. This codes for CASSQDGRNYGYTF.

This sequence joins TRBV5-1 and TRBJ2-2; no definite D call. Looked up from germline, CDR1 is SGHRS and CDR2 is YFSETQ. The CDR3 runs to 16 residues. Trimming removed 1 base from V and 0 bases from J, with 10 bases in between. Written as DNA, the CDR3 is TGCGCCAGCAGCTTGAACCCCGGGCCGAACACCGGGGAGCTGTTTTTT. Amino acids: CASSLNPGPNTGELFF.

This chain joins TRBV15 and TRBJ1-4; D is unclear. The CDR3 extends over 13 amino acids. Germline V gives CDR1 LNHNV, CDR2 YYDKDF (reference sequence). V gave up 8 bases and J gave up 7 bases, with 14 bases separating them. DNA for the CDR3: TGTGCCACCGATCGTCCGGGTGGTGAAAAACTGTTTTTT. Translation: CATDRPGGEKLFF.

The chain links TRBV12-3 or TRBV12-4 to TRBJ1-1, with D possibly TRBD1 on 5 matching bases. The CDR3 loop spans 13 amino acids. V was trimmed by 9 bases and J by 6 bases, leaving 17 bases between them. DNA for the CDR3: TGTGCCAGTTTGGGGGGGGTTGGGGCTGAAGCTTTCTTT. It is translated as CASLGGVGAEAFF.

CDR3 coding DNA: TGTGCCAGCAGCTTGAAGGGGGCTGACTATGGCTACACCTTC. It is translated as CASSLKGADYGYTF. J is TRBJ1-2 and V is TRBV5-4; TRBD1 matches 7 bases. The CDR3 consists of 14 residues. The ends lost 1 base at V and 3 bases at J; junction bases unmatched: 3. The germline CDR1 and CDR2 sequences are SGHNT and YYREEE (reference sequence).

DNA for the CDR3: TGTGCCAGCAGTTCTAACCTCGCTAGCACAGATACGCAGTATTTT. Residues: CASSSNLASTDTQYF. V and J are TRBV2 and TRBJ2-3; D remains unclear. The V and J ends lost 5 bases and 0 bases respectively, with 12 bases between them. The germline V gene has CDR1 SNHLY and CDR2 FYNNEI. CDR3 length equals 15 residues.

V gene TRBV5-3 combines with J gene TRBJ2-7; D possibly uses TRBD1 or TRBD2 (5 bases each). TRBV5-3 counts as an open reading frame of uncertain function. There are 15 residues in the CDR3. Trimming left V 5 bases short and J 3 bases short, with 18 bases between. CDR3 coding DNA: TGTGCCAGAAGGAGGGACCCTAAATTCTTCTACGAGCAGTACGTC. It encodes CARRRDPKFFYEQYV.